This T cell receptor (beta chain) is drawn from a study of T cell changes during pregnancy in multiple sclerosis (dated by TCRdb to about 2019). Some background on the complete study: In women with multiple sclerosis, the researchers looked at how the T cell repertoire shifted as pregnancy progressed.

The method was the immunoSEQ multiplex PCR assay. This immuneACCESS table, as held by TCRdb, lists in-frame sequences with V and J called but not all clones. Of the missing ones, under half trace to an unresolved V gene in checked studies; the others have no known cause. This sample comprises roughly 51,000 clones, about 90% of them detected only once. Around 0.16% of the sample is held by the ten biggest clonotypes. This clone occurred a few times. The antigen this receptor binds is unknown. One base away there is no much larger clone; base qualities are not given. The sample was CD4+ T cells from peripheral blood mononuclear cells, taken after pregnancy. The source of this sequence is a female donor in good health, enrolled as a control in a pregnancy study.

DNA sequence: TGTGCCAGCAGGGGCGCGGGACTCCGGCTCACCCTCCACTTT. It translates to CASRGAGLRLTLHF. The sequence links TRBV2 to TRBJ1-6; TRBD1 is perhaps the D gene, given 5 matching bases. Trimming takes 6 bases from V and 14 bases from J, and the germline ends sit 20 bases apart. Inclusive of the bounding cysteine and phenylalanine, the CDR3 is 14 residues long. The sequence is cut down to CDR3 DNA, 42 bases in frame from base 1. CDR1 and CDR2, looked up from the germline V gene, are SNHLY and FYNNEI.